One and the same sample provided the 8 T cell receptor beta chains below, sequenced in a study of T cells in Graves' hyperthyroidism and ophthalmopathy. RNA transcripts yielded amplified TCR beta CDR3 regions. Primed by the HTBI set, a first-round RT-PCR was run on the TCR CDR3. Via MiXCR, TCRdb re-called the multiplex PCR reads, giving one row per CDR3 protein. The sample gives about 350,000 distinct CDR3 sequences, around 13% of which show up once; under 30% is in the top ten. Sequenced input: blood. Every receptor here comes from a woman under 40 with Graves' hyperthyroidism.

This clonotype was observed many times. CDR3 coding DNA: TGTGCCAGCAGTACCGGGGGGAGACACTATAGCAATCAGCCCCAGCATTTT. Protein: CASSTGGRHYSNQPQHF. The chain employs TRBV12-3 or TRBV12-4 and TRBJ1-5; D perhaps matches TRBD1 (5 bases). Trimming cost V 5 bases and J 0 bases, with 17 bases left between them. The CDR3 has 17 residues.

Ten or more counts support this clonotype. CDR3 residues: CASSEKPDRLGEQFF. The DNA for the CDR3 is TGTGCCAGCAGTGAGAAACCTGATCGTTTGGGTGAGCAGTTCTTC. This chain connects TRBV6-1 to TRBJ2-1; D gene unclear. V shed 3 bases and J shed 9 bases, with 18 bases lying between them. Per germline, CDR1 MNHNS and CDR2 SASEGT. The CDR3 has 15 residues.

The CDR3 here is CARRPGTSGSRAYEQYF. CDR3 coding DNA: TGTGCCAGACGCCCCGGGACTAGCGGGAGCCGCGCGTACGAGCAGTACTTC. The chain couples TRBV12-3 or TRBV12-4 to TRBJ2-7; 14 bases fit TRBD2. The V gene end was trimmed by 9 bases and the J gene end by 4 bases; junction bases not matched to a gene: 14. The CDR3 is 17 amino acids.

This clonotype came up once. A much larger clonotype is one base distant, so this may be a read error. The rearrangement joins TRBV20-1 to TRBJ2-5; maybe TRBD2 (5 bases). Germline CDR1 is DFQATT and CDR2 is SNEGSKA (reference sequence). This CDR3 has 13 residues. CDR3 DNA sequence: TGCAGTGCTAGAGGAGGAGGAGTGGAGACCCAGTGCTTC. This encodes CSARGGGVETQCF.

There are many counts of this clonotype. The genes are TRBV7-6 and TRBJ2-5; D remains unclear. Germline lookup yields CDR1 SGHVS and CDR2 FNYEAQ. V was pared by 5 bases and J by 6 bases, with 16 bases between. The CDR3 contains 14 residues. The CDR3 DNA is TGTGCCAGCAGCGTCCTGACTGGGCCGAAGACCCAGTACTTC. It specifies CASSVLTGPKTQYF.

This clonotype was found once. A read error may be the cause here, since a much bigger clone is one base away. The rearrangement links TRBV11-2 to TRBJ2-7, with D tentatively TRBD2 (6 bases). Germline CDR1 and CDR2: SGHAT and FQNNGV. The CDR3 spans 16 residues. The germline V and J ends were trimmed by 5 bases and 5 bases, with 22 bases remaining between them. DNA for the CDR3: TGTGCCAGCAGCCGCGAAGCCGGGAGAGCTTTAGACGAGCAGTACTTC. Protein product: CASSREAGRALDEQYF.

A note on this clonotype: Mismatch with germline at one junction end may stem from a read error. This chain links TRBV12-3 or TRBV12-4 with TRBJ2-5; the D is unclear. This CDR3 has 14 residues. Written as DNA, the CDR3 is TGTACCAGCAGTTTAGCTCAGGCACAAGAGACCCAGTACTTC. Protein: CTSSLAQAQETQYF.

Turning to this clonotype: A much more abundant neighbour one base away suggests this may be a read error. This rearrangement joins TRBV6-1 to TRBJ2-3; 8 nucleotides line up with TRBD2. This CDR3 contains 17 residues. The germline gives CDR1 MNHNS, CDR2 SASEGT. The chain's CDR3 is CAGSDRVKRESADTQYF. The CDR3 coding sequence is TGTGCCGGCAGTGATAGGGTTAAGCGGGAGTCGGCAGATACGCAGTATTTT.